This TCR beta chain was captured by sequencing in a study of cytomegalovirus exposure and HLA in healthy donors. Study results and caveats: Researchers catalogued 160 or so TCR beta chains as cytomegalovirus-associated. A later analysis showed TCR association rates differing by HLA locus, peaking at DRB1 and lowest at HLA-C. It was reported that TCR beta sequences correctly inferred the HLA-A and HLA-B alleles for most subjects.

Regarding this clone: Its antigen is undetermined.

The primer mix had 60 Vbeta and 13 Jbeta primers. The table came from immunoSEQ multiplex PCR; TCRdb's copy has only in-frame clones and leaves some out. This sample's table reports about 140,000 clones. The CDR3 extends over 15 amino acids. V lost 4 bases, J lost 10 bases, and 23 bases lay in between. Germline CDR1 reads SGHRS; CDR2 reads YFSETQ. The sample was PBMCs. The sequence was collected from a male donor in good health and CMV-seronegative. This rearrangement joins TRBV5-1 to TRBJ1-1; the D is unclear. CDR3 protein: CASSISYEFGSGAFF. CDR3 nucleotide sequence: TGCGCCAGCAGCATCTCCTATGAATTTGGCAGCGGAGCTTTCTTT.